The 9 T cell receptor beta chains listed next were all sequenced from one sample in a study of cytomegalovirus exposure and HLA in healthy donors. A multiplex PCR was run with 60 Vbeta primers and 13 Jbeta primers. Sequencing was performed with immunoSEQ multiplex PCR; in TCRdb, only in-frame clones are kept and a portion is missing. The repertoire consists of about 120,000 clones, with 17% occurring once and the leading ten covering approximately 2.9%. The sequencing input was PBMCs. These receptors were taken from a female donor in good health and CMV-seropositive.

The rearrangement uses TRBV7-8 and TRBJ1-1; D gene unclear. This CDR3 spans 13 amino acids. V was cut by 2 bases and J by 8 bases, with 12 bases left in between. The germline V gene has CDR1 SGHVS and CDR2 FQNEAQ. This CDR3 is CASSLILGQEAFF. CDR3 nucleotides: TGTGCCAGCAGCTTAATCCTTGGGCAGGAAGCTTTCTTT.

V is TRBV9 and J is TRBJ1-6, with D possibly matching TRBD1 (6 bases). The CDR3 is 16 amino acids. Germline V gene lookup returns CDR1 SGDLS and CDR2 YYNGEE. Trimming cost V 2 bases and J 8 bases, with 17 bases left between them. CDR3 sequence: CASSVSGGAGDSPLHF. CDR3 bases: TGTGCCAGCAGCGTCAGTGGGGGGGCTGGGGATTCACCCCTCCACTTT. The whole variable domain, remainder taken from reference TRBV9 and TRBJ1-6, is DSGVTQTPKHLITATGQRVTLRCSPRSGDLSVYWYQQSLDQGLQFLIQYYNGEERAKGNILERFSAQQFPDLHSELNLSSLELGDSALYFCASSVSGGAGDSPLHFGNGTRLTVT.

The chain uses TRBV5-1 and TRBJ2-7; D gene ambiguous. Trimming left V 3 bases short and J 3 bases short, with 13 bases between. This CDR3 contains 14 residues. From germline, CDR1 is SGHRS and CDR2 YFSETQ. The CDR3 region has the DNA TGCGCCAGCAGCTCGGGTCTTGGCCACTACGAGCAGTACTTC. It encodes CASSSGLGHYEQYF.

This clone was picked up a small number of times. In DNA, the CDR3 is TGTGCCAGCAGCGGGAGCAGGAGTGCCTCCTACGAGCAGTACTTC. Its protein product is CASSGSRSASYEQYF. The chain links TRBV7-6 to TRBJ2-7; a possible D gene is TRBD2 (5 bases). The CDR3 consists of 15 residues. The germline CDR1 and CDR2 sequences are SGHVS and FNYEAQ. V dropped 5 bases and J dropped 0 bases, with 14 bases sitting between them. Full variable domain (missing parts from reference TRBV7-6 and TRBJ2-7): GAGVSQSPRYKVTKRGQDVALRCDPISGHVSLYWYRQALGQGPEFLTYFNYEAQQDKSGLPNDRFSAERPEGSISTLTIQRTEQRDSAMYRCASSGSRSASYEQYFGPGTRLTVT.

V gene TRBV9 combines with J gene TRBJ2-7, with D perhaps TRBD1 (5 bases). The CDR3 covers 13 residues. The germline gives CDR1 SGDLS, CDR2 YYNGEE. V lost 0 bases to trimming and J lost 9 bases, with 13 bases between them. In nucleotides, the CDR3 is TGTGCCAGCAGCGTAGACGACAGTTTGGTGCAGTACTTC. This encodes CASSVDDSLVQYF.

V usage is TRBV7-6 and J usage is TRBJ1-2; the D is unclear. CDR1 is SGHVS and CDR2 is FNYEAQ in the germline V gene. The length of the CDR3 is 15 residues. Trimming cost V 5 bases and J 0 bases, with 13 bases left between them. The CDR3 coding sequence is TGTGCCAGCAGCGGTCAGGCCCCATCTAACTATGGCTACACCTTC. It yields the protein CASSGQAPSNYGYTF.

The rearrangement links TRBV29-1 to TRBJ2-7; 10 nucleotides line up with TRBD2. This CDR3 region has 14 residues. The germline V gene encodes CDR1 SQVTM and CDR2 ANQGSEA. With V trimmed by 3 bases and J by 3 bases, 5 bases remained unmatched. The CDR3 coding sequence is TGCAGCGTTGATGGTCCTAGCGGGAGCTACGAGCAGTACTTC. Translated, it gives CSVDGPSGSYEQYF.

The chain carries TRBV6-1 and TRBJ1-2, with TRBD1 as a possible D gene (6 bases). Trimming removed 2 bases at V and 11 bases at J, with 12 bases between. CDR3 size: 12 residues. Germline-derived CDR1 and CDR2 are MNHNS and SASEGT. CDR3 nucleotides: TGTGCCAGCAGTGAACACCGGACAGAATACACCTTC. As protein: CASSEHRTEYTF.

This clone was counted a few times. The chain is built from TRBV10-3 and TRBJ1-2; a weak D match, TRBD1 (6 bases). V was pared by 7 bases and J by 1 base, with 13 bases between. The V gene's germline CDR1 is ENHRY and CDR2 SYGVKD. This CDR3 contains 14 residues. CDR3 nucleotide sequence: TGTGCCATCACCTGGGACACCGATAACTATGGCTACACCTTC. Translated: CAITWDTDNYGYTF.